The TCR beta chain under discussion was sequenced for a study of blood T cell repertoires in COVID-19. Looking at the study overall: COVID-19 samples from acute and convalescent phases originated in the United States, Italy and Spain. PBMCs, B-cell-depleted T cells, or T cells were the source of the cDNA or gDNA that made up the material.

The CDR3 runs 14 residues. V lost 4 bases and J lost 4, with 11 bases in between. Germline V gene sequence: CDR1 KGHSH, CDR2 LQKENI. As originally analysed: Cell counts per sample came from amplifying reference gene primers. TCRdb's copy holds only in-frame clones and misses some; the assay was immunoSEQ multiplex PCR. V, J and clone size are those of that table, while D and trimming were read from the DNA. Of 95,000 to 110,000 clones detected, 70% to 90% appear once; the ten largest clones hold roughly 6.6%. The clonotype originates from a man between 45 and 60 years old with active or convalescent COVID-19. The rearrangement links TRBV18 to TRBJ1-5; D perhaps matches TRBD1 (6 bases). Material for sequencing was peripheral blood. As DNA, the CDR3 is TGTGCCAGCTCACGACCGGACAGAAATCAGCCCCAGCATTTT. It encodes CASSRPDRNQPQHF.